This is a list of T cell receptor beta chains from one sample in a study of T cell responses to AZD1222 COVID-19 vaccine. The repertoire was sequenced with immunoSEQ multiplex PCR; TCRdb's copy has only in-frame clones and lacks some. This sample has under 150,000 clones, with about 90% found just once. Source: peripheral blood, taken on day 0 of AZD1222 vaccination. The receptors here all came from an adult in good health. Both conserved end residues are part of each CDR3. The D gene is left open where the match is weak. Some rows mark clone size as missing; the rest say once, few, many or name a class of expanded clone.

J gene | clone size | V gene | D gene | CDR3 protein | CDR3 DNA
TRBJ1-5 | . | TRBV7-2 | . | CASSLAPGGIQPQHF | TGTGCCAGCAGCTTAGCCCCGGGGGGCATACAGCCCCAGCATTTT
TRBJ1-2 | . | TRBV19 | . | CASSIKGTNYGYTF | TGTGCCAGTAGTATAAAAGGGACCAACTATGGCTACACCTTC
TRBJ1-1 | . | TRBV29-1 | . | CSGSAGGNTEAFF | TGCAGCGGAAGTGCGGGGGGAAACACTGAAGCTTTCTTT
TRBJ1-2 | . | TRBV2 | . | CASHTRPTYGYTF | TGTGCCAGCCACACAAGGCCAACATATGGCTACACCTTC
TRBJ2-7 | . | TRBV10-3 | . | CAISDRAGLYEQYF | TGTGCCATCAGTGATAGGGCGGGGCTATACGAGCAGTACTTC
TRBJ2-5 | . | TRBV3-1/TRBV3-2 | . | CASSPRFQNAAKGDF | TGTGCCAGCAGCCCAAGATTCCAGAATGCAGCCAAGGGGGACTTC
TRBJ2-6 | . | TRBV5-1 | TRBD1 | CASSFRGQGALGANVLTF | TGCGCCAGCAGCTTTCGCGGACAGGGGGCTCTAGGGGCCAACGTCCTGACTTTC
TRBJ1-2 | . | TRBV28 | TRBD1 | CASNSGGAWNYGYTF | TGTGCCAGCAATTCAGGGGGCGCTTGGAACTATGGCTACACCTTC
TRBJ2-1 | . | TRBV5-5 | . | CASSLYEGRSEQFF | TGTGCCAGCAGCTTGTATGAAGGGCGGAGTGAGCAGTTCTTC
TRBJ2-7 | few | TRBV19 | . | CASSMYIPGRSSYEQYF | TGTGCCAGTAGTATGTACATTCCGGGACGGTCCTCCTACGAGCAGTACTTC
TRBJ1-6 | . | TRBV6-5 | . | CASSPQGWNSPLHF | TGTGCCAGCAGCCCACAGGGATGGAATTCACCCCTCCACTTT
TRBJ2-5 | . | TRBV11-2 | . | CASSFNRRGETQYF | TGTGCCAGCAGCTTTAATCGTAGGGGGGAGACCCAGTACTTC
TRBJ1-2 | . | TRBV9 | TRBD1 | CASAGPQGRGLGYTF | TGTGCCAGCGCCGGACCACAGGGGAGAGGGCTTGGCTACACCTTC
TRBJ2-5 | . | TRBV15 | TRBD2 | CATINYGGAGETQYF | TGTGCCACCATAAATTACGGGGGGGCCGGGGAGACCCAGTACTTC
TRBJ2-3 | . | TRBV5-4 | . | CASTSPGGSTQYF | TGTGCCAGCACCTCCCCCGGGGGATCCACGCAGTATTTT
TRBJ2-1 | few | TRBV20-1 | . | CSSIGNEQFF | TGCAGTTCTATTGGCAATGAGCAGTTCTTC
TRBJ2-7 | . | TRBV10-3 | . | CAISESSPSSYEQYF | TGTGCCATCAGTGAGTCGAGCCCAAGCTCCTACGAGCAGTACTTC
TRBJ2-7 | . | TRBV19 | . | CASSQGGDEQYF | TGTGCCAGTAGCCAAGGTGGGGACGAGCAGTACTTC
TRBJ2-3 | . | TRBV3-1/TRBV3-2 | TRBD1 | CASSQDNGQGEDTQYF | TGTGCCAGCAGCCAAGATAATGGACAGGGAGAGGATACGCAGTATTTT
TRBJ2-3 | . | TRBV11-3 | . | CASSLAGFTDTQYF | TGTGCCAGCAGCTTAGCAGGTTTCACAGATACGCAGTATTTT
TRBJ2-1 | . | TRBV27 | TRBD2 | CASRNPGGISYNEQFF | TGTGCCAGCAGAAACCCCGGGGGGATTTCCTACAATGAGCAGTTCTTC
TRBJ1-2 | . | TRBV4-2 | . | CASSQDRVLTLPGTNDNYGYTF | TGTGCCAGCAGCCAAGATCGGGTCCTCACCCTTCCCGGGACAAACGATAACTATGGCTACACCTTC
TRBJ2-4 | . | TRBV5-4 | . | CASSAGTEKNIQYF | TGTGCCAGCAGCGCAGGGACGGAAAAAAACATTCAGTACTTC
TRBJ2-7 | . | TRBV5-6 | TRBD2 | CASSRAGLAGSIAYEQYF | TGTGCCAGCAGCAGGGCTGGGCTAGCGGGCTCAATCGCCTACGAGCAGTACTTC